A single sample is the source of the 6 T cell receptor beta chains below, sequenced in a study of cytomegalovirus exposure and HLA in healthy donors. PCR was performed using 60 Vbeta and 13 Jbeta primers. Assay: immunoSEQ multiplex PCR; the TCRdb copy retains only in-frame clones and omits some. Its table lists some 62,000 clones. Sequencing was done on a sample of PBMCs. The receptors were sampled from a young man in good health and CMV-seropositive.

V and J are TRBV23-1 and TRBJ1-3; D remains unclear. Being an ORF, TRBV23-1 has a function that is uncertain. V dropped 2 bases and J dropped 8 bases, with 22 bases sitting between them. CDR3 size: 17 residues. This CDR3 reads CASSQNGLMGRVDTIYF. CDR3 DNA: TGCGCCAGCAGTCAAAATGGATTGATGGGGAGGGTGGACACCATATATTTT.

The chain combines TRBV5-1 with TRBJ2-7; 10 nucleotides agree with TRBD2. This CDR3 has 17 amino acids. The V gene end was trimmed by 0 bases and the J gene end by 2 bases; junction bases not matched to a gene: 8. Per the germline V gene, CDR1 is SGHRS and CDR2 is YFSETQ. The CDR3, as DNA: TGCGCCAGCAGCTTGGTGGGTAGCGGGGGGACAACCTACGAGCAGTACTTC. It is translated as CASSLVGSGGTTYEQYF.

This chain links TRBV27 with TRBJ2-1, with TRBD2 matching 13 bases. The CDR3 sequence is 16 residues long. V gave up 3 bases and J gave up 5 bases; unmatched junction bases: 4. Germline values: CDR1 MNHEY, CDR2 SMNVEV (reference sequence). CDR3 region: CASSLVGLAGNNEQFF. In DNA, the CDR3 is TGTGCCAGCAGTTTGGTGGGACTAGCGGGAAACAATGAGCAGTTCTTC.

The rearrangement uses TRBV2 and TRBJ2-5, with a tentative D call TRBD1 (7 bases). V lost 4 bases, J lost 7 bases, and 13 bases lay in between. This CDR3 has 13 amino acids. The germline gives CDR1 SNHLY, CDR2 FYNNEI. For the CDR3, the DNA is TGTGCCAGCAGTGGACTTCAGGGGGGGACCCAGTACTTC. It specifies CASSGLQGGTQYF.

The chain recombines TRBV5-1 with TRBJ2-1, with D tentatively TRBD2 (5 bases). This CDR3 comprises 14 residues. V shed 0 bases and J shed 8 bases, with 12 bases lying between them. Germline assignment: CDR1 SGHRS and CDR2 YFSETQ. In nucleotides, the CDR3 is TGCGCCAGCAGCTTGGTCGGCGTGAGGGATGAGCAGTTCTTC. Translated, it gives CASSLVGVRDEQFF.

The genes are TRBV9 and TRBJ2-7; 8 bases align to TRBD1. Trimming at V came to 5 bases and at J to 2 bases, leaving 9 bases not matched to a gene. CDR1 is SGDLS, CDR2 YYNGEE, per germline. This CDR3 comprises 15 residues. Here the CDR3 DNA reads TGTGCCAGCAGTCCCGGGACAGGAAGCGCCTACGAGCAGTACTTC. It is translated as CASSPGTGSAYEQYF.